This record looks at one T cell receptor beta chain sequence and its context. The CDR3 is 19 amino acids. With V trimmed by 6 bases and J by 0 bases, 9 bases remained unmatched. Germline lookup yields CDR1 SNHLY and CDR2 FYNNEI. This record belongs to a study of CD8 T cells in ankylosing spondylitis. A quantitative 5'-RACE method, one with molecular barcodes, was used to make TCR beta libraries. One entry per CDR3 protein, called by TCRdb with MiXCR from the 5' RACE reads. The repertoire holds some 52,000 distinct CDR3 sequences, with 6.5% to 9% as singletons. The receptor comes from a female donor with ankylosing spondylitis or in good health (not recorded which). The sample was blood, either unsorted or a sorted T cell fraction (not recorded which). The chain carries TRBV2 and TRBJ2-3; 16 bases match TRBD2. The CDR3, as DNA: TGTGCCAGCAGGGGACTAGCGGGGGGGCCGTTGTCTAGCACAGATACGCAGTATTTT. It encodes CASRGLAGGPLSSTDTQYF. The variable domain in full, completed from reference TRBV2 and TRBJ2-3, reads EPEVTQTPSHQVTQMGQEVILRCVPISNHLYFYWYRQILGQKVEFLVSFYNNEISEKSEIFDDQFSVERPDGSNFTLKIRSTKLEDSAMYFCASRGLAGGPLSSTDTQYFGPGTRLTVL.